This T cell receptor (beta chain) was observed in a study of PD-1 blockade in classical Hodgkin lymphoma. Study-wide findings and caveats: Possibly reflecting disease activity or prior therapy, repertoire differences have causes that remain undefined. In newly diagnosed patients, baseline TCR diversity was reportedly below that of healthy donors.

Comments on this clone: Its antigen is currently unknown.

As for time point: cycle 4 day 1 (C4D1), after more than 5 weeks of nivolumab. Following autologous stem cell transplantation, relapse occurred in every patient, and exposure to brentuximab vedotin varied. Best overall response was complete response, partial response or progressive disease in these relapsed/refractory classical Hodgkin lymphoma patients. Germline V lookup: CDR1 LNHDA, CDR2 SQIVND (reference sequence). The CDR3 totals 13 residues. The V gene lost 2 bases and the J gene lost 4 bases, with 6 bases spanning the gap. Generated by immunoSEQ multiplex PCR, the TCRdb table keeps only in-frame clones and is missing some. The sample has tens of thousands of clones; approximately 88% are singletons.

The clonotype originates from a human donor with classical Hodgkin lymphoma. The rearrangement links TRBV19 to TRBJ1-5; D unresolved. The source material was peripheral blood mononuclear cells (PBMCs), sampled before the fourth cycle of nivolumab. The CDR3 spells CASSIRENQPQHF. The CDR3 coding sequence is TGTGCCAGTAGTATAAGAGAAAATCAGCCCCAGCATTTT.